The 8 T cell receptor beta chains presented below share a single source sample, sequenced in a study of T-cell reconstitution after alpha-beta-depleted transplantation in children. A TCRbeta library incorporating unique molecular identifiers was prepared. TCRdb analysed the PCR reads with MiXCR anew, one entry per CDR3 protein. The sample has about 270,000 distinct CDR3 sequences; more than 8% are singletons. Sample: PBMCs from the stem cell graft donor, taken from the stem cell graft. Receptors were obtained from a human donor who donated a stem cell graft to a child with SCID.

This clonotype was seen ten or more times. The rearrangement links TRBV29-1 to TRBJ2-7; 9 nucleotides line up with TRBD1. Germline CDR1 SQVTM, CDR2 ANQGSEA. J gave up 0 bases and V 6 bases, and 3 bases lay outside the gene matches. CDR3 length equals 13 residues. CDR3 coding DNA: TGCAGCGTACAGGGGGCCACCTCCTACGAGCAGTACTTC. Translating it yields CSVQGATSYEQYF.

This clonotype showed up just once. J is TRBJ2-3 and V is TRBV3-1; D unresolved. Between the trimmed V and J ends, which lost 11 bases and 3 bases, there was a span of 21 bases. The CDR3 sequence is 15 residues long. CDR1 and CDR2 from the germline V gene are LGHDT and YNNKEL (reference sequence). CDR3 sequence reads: CACTKVVPGTDTQYF. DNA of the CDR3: TGTGCCTGCACCAAAGTGGTGCCTGGGACAGATACGCAGTATTTT.

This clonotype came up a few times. CDR3 nucleotides: TGCAGTGCTAAAGTCGACAGAGAGTATGGCTACACCTTC. Translated, it gives CSAKVDREYGYTF. This chain links TRBV20-1 with TRBJ1-2, with a weak D call TRBD1 (5 bases). The V end lost 4 bases, the J end lost 5 bases, and 14 bases lay between the germline ends. Germline V gives CDR1 DFQATT, CDR2 SNEGSKA (reference sequence). The CDR3 is made up of 13 amino acids.

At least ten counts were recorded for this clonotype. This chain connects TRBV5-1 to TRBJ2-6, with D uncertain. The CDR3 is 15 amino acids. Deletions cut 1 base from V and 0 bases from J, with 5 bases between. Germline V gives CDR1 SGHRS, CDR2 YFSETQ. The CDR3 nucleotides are TGCGCCAGCAGCTTGTGGGGCTCTGGGGCCAACGTCCTGACTTTC. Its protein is CASSLWGSGANVLTF. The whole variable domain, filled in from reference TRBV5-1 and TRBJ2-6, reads KAGVTQTPRYLIKTRGQQVTLSCSPISGHRSVSWYQQTPGQGLQFLFEYFSETQRNKGNFPGRFSGRQFSNSRSEMNVSTLELGDSALYLCASSLWGSGANVLTFGAGSRLTVL.

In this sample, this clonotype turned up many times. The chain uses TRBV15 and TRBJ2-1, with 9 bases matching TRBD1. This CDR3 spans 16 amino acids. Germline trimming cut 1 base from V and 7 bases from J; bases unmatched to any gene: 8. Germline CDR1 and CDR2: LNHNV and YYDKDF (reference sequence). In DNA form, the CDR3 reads TGTGCCACCAGCAGAGTTGTCGGGACAGGGTCGAATGAGCAGTTCTTC. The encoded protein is CATSRVVGTGSNEQFF.

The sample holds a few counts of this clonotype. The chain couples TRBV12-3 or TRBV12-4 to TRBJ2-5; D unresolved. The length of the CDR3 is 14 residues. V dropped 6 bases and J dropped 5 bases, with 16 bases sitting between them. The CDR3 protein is CASSPLPGWETQYF. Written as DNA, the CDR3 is TGTGCCAGCAGCCCTCTACCAGGTTGGGAGACCCAGTACTTC.

This CDR3 is CASSLKLVGGDLTEAFF. The CDR3 DNA reads TGTGCCAGCAGCTTAAAACTGGTTGGGGGGGATCTCACTGAAGCTTTCTTT. This chain connects TRBV7-9 to TRBJ1-1; D possibly corresponds to TRBD1 (5 bases). CDR1 SEHNR and CDR2 FQNEAQ come from the germline V gene (reference sequence). Trimming removed 2 bases at V and 4 bases at J, with 20 bases between. The CDR3 runs 17 residues.

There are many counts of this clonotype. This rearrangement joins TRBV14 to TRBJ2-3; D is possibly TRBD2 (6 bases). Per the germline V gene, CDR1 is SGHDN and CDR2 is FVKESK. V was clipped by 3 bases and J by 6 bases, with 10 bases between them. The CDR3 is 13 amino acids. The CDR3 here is CASSQEGLDTQYF. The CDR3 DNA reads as TGTGCCAGCAGCCAGGAGGGACTCGATACGCAGTATTTT. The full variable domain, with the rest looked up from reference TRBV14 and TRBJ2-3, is EAGVTQFPSHSVIEKGQTVTLRCDPISGHDNLYWYRRVMGKEIKFLLHFVKESKQDESGMPNNRFLAERTGGTYSTLKVQPAELEDSGVYFCASSQEGLDTQYFGPGTRLTVL.